This section outlines one T cell receptor (beta chain) sequence together with its context. Its matching antigen is unknown. The ends lost 5 bases at V and 6 bases at J; junction bases unmatched: 8. The germline V gene has CDR1 SGHTA and CDR2 FQGNSA. This CDR3 spans 15 amino acids. This sample is part of a study of siplizumab effects on memory and regulatory T cells. Profiling relied on immunoSEQ multiplex PCR, and the TCRdb table lists in-frame clones only, not all of them. Counted here are about 110,000 clones, approximately 92% occurring once; the ten biggest clones make up 1.3%. Study-wide results and caveats: Left unconfirmed was the suppressive function of proliferating Tregs from siplizumab cultures.

Sequences were obtained from CD4+ T cells sorted from blood. The clonotype originates from a human donor in good health. The chain links TRBV7-2 to TRBJ2-5; 11 positions agree with TRBD2. The DNA of the CDR3 is TGTGCCAGCAGCCCCGGTGGGACTAGCGGTCAGACCCAGTACTTC. Translated, it gives CASSPGGTSGQTQYF.